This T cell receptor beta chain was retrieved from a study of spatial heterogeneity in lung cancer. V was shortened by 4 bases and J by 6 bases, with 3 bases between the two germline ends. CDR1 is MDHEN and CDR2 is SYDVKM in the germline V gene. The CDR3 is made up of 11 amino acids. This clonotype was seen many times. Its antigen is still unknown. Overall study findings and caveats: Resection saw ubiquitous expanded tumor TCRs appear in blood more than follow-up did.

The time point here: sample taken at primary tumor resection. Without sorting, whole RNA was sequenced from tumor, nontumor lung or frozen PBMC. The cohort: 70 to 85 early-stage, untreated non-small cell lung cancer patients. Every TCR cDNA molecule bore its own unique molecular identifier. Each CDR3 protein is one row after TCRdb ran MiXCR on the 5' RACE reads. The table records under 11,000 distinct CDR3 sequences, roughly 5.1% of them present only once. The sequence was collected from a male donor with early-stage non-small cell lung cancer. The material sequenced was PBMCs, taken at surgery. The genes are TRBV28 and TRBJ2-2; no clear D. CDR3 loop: CASSSSGELFF. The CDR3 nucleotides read TGTGCCAGCAGTTCCTCCGGGGAGCTGTTTTTT.